These 13 T cell receptor beta chains share one sample of origin, sequenced in a study of shared clonotypes between healthy human individuals. Sequencing used immunoSEQ multiplex PCR; TCRdb keeps in-frame clones, though not all of them. The sample contains about 2.4 million clones, 80% to 95% of which appear only once. The sequenced material came from naive CD4+ T cells from PBMCs. Subset given: CD45RA+ positively selected. Every receptor here comes from a man aged 18 to 30 in good health. Some clones in this sample may be carry-over from other donors' samples.

This chain connects TRBV4-1 to TRBJ1-2; maybe TRBD1 (6 bases). The germline CDR1 and CDR2 sequences are MGHRA and YSYEKL. CDR3 size: 15 residues. With 2 bases removed from V and 4 bases from J, the gap between germline ends came to 14 bases. CDR3 residues: CASSQPMTGSYGYTF. CDR3 in DNA: TGCGCCAGCAGCCAACCGATGACAGGAAGCTATGGCTACACCTTC.

This clone was counted a single time. This chain joins TRBV28 and TRBJ1-5, with D unclear. Looked up from germline, CDR1 is MDHEN and CDR2 is SYDVKM. Trimming cost V 7 bases and J 0 bases, with 13 bases left between them. This CDR3 has 15 amino acids. The DNA for the CDR3 is TGTGCCAGCAACCTAGCAAGAGGTAGCAATCAGCCCCAGCATTTT. This encodes CASNLARGSNQPQHF.

The chain carries TRBV30 and TRBJ2-1, with 10 bases lining up with TRBD2. This CDR3 is built from 13 residues. V lost 2 bases, J lost 9 bases, and 4 bases stayed unmatched. CDR1 and CDR2 from the germline V gene are GTSNPN and SVGIG (reference sequence). The CDR3 loop is CAWSILAGTEQFF. CDR3 sequence (DNA): TGTGCCTGGAGTATACTAGCGGGAACTGAGCAGTTCTTC.

This chain uses TRBV2 with TRBJ2-5, with a possible D match to TRBD1 (6 bases). CDR1 and CDR2 from the germline V gene are SNHLY and FYNNEI. The ends were cut back, 6 bases at V and 7 bases at J, with 21 bases in the middle. This CDR3 is built from 15 residues. The CDR3 DNA reads as TGTGCCAGCAGACTTACAGCAGGGACATACGGGACCCAGTACTTC. It is translated as CASRLTAGTYGTQYF.

The chain combines TRBV5-1 with TRBJ2-5; TRBD1 agrees at 10 bases. V was pared by 4 bases and J by 7 bases, with 10 bases of the junction left unmatched. Germline CDR1 reads SGHRS; CDR2 reads YFSETQ. This CDR3 is built from 15 residues. The CDR3, as DNA: TGCGCCAGCAGCCTCGGGACAGGGGAAAGAGGGACCCAGTACTTC. Its translation: CASSLGTGERGTQYF. Full variable domain (remainder filled in from reference TRBV5-1 and TRBJ2-5): KAGVTQTPRYLIKTRGQQVTLSCSPISGHRSVSWYQQTPGQGLQFLFEYFSETQRNKGNFPGRFSGRQFSNSRSEMNVSTLELGDSALYLCASSLGTGERGTQYFGPGTRLLVL.

The chain uses TRBV28 and TRBJ2-4; D ambiguous. The V gene lost 10 bases and the J gene lost 6 bases, with 10 bases spanning the gap. Germline V gives CDR1 MDHEN, CDR2 SYDVKM. CDR3 size: 11 residues. This chain's CDR3 is CATQSRNIQYF. The CDR3, as DNA: TGTGCCACCCAGTCCCGAAACATTCAGTACTTC. Drawing the rest from reference TRBV28 and TRBJ2-4, the complete variable domain is DVKVTQSSRYLVKRTGEKVFLECVQDMDHENMFWYRQDPGLGLRLIYFSYDVKMKEKGDIPEGYSVSREKKERFSLILESASTNQTSMYLCATQSRNIQYFGAGTRLSVL.

The J gene is TRBJ2-1, the V gene TRBV7-6, with 10 bases identical to TRBD2. The CDR3 length is 16 residues. Germline V gene lookup returns CDR1 SGHVS and CDR2 FNYEAQ. V lost 5 bases and J lost 10; bases outside the gene matches: 14. The CDR3 DNA sequence: TGTGCCAGCAGCCCAAGTCAAGCGGGAGGGTTTGGAGAGCAGTTCTTC. It codes for CASSPSQAGGFGEQFF.

This sequence joins TRBV28 and TRBJ1-1; TRBD1 agrees at 7 bases. The germline gives CDR1 MDHEN, CDR2 SYDVKM. The CDR3 loop spans 16 amino acids. J lost 3 bases, V lost 6 bases, and 13 bases had no gene match. The CDR3, as DNA: TGTGCCAGCAGACCCAATAGGGGGACAGATTACACTGAAGCTTTCTTT. It yields the protein CASRPNRGTDYTEAFF.

The rearrangement uses TRBV2 and TRBJ2-5; TRBD2 might be the D (5 bases). This CDR3 region has 15 residues. From germline, CDR1 is SNHLY and CDR2 FYNNEI. The ends were cut back, 7 bases at V and 0 bases at J, with 15 bases in the middle. The CDR3 protein is CASTRGSVDQETQYF. The CDR3 nucleotides read TGTGCCAGCACACGAGGGTCAGTGGACCAAGAGACCCAGTACTTC.

The genes are TRBV6-1 and TRBJ1-2; no clear D gene. V was clipped by 2 bases and J by 4 bases, with 20 bases between them. Germline CDR1 reads MNHNS; CDR2 reads SASEGT. The CDR3 covers 17 residues. The CDR3 DNA reads TGTGCCAGCAGTGAATTTTTTCTATTTGGGGAGACCTATGGCTACACCTTC. Protein product: CASSEFFLFGETYGYTF.

This chain uses TRBV6-1 with TRBJ1-5; D remains unclear. Germline V lookup: CDR1 MNHNS, CDR2 SASEGT. The CDR3 has 15 amino acids. V lost 0 bases and J lost 0, with 6 bases in between. The CDR3 DNA reads TGTGCCAGCAGTGAAGCACGTATTAGCAATCAGCCCCAGCATTTT. Amino acid sequence: CASSEARISNQPQHF.

The CDR3 region is CASTRSGNTIYF. DNA for the CDR3: TGTGCCAGCACCCGGAGTGGAAACACCATATATTTT. The chain links TRBV2 to TRBJ1-3; no clear D. The CDR3 is 12 amino acids. Germline V gene data show CDR1 as SNHLY and CDR2 as FYNNEI. Trimming shortened V by 7 bases and J by 3 bases, and 7 bases separated the two germline ends.

CDR3 DNA sequence: TGTGCCAGCATTCGGACAGGTAGCTCCTACGAGCAGTACTTC. It is translated as CASIRTGSSYEQYF. The V and J genes are TRBV6-1 and TRBJ2-7; 7 bases align to TRBD1. The trim removed 7 bases at V and 0 bases at J, leaving 6 bases unmatched. The V gene's germline CDR1 is MNHNS and CDR2 SASEGT. This CDR3 comprises 14 residues.